This T cell receptor beta chain emerged from a study of blood T cells in healthy people across ages. From germline, CDR1 is MNHEY and CDR2 SVGAGI. Between the trimmed V and J ends, which lost 1 base and 3 bases, there was a span of 9 bases. The CDR3 runs 14 residues. Regarding the study as a whole: Expanded clonotype changes were possibly confounded by unknown donor CMV status. A strong correlation was found between TCR beta diversity and the percentage of naive T cells.

Combining a sample-barcoded 5' primer with a J-beta primer mix, a second PCR ran for roughly 7 to 12 cycles. MiXCR was run by TCRdb on the 5' RACE reads, yielding one entry per CDR3 protein. The sample consists of 1.5 million to 2 million distinct CDR3 sequences, around 48% of them appearing once. A remark on this clonotype: The antigen remains undetermined.

Sequencing was performed on blood. The rearrangement links TRBV6-5 to TRBJ1-2, with no clear D. This sequence was found in a woman aged 40-49 years in good health. This CDR3 reads CASSYYGRHYGYTF. In nucleotides, the CDR3 is TGTGCCAGCAGTTACTATGGCAGACACTATGGCTACACCTTC.